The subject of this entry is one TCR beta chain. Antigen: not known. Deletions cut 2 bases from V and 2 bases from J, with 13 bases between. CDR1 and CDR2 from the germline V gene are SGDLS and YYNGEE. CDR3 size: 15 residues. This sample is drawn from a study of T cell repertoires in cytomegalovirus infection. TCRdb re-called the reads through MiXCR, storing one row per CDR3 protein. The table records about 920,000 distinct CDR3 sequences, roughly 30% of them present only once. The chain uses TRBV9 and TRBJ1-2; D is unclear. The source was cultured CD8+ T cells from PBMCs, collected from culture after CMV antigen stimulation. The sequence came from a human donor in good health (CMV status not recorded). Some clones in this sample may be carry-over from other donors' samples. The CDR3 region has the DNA TGTGCCAGCAGCGTCGGCGAGACGGAGAACTATGGCTACACCTTC. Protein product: CASSVGETENYGYTF.